One sample yielded the 25 T cell receptor beta chains listed below, sequenced in a study of technical replicates of blood from a handful of donors. Some clones are missing from TCRdb's copy, which holds only in-frame ones; the method was immunoSEQ multiplex PCR. The data show some 70,000 clones, less than 98% seen once. Material for sequencing was T cells isolated from PBMCs. These receptor sequences come from a human donor in good health.

The chain has TRBV28 and TRBJ1-1; D not certain. This CDR3 spans 12 amino acids. The V gene lost 5 bases and the J gene lost 3 bases, with 7 bases spanning the gap. Looked up from germline, CDR1 is MDHEN and CDR2 is SYDVKM. CDR3 protein: CASSPDYTEAFF. CDR3 DNA: TGTGCCAGCAGTCCGGACTACACTGAAGCTTTCTTT. Full variable domain (rest looked up from reference TRBV28 and TRBJ1-1): DVKVTQSSRYLVKRTGEKVFLECVQDMDHENMFWYRQDPGLGLRLIYFSYDVKMKEKGDIPEGYSVSREKKERFSLILESASTNQTSMYLCASSPDYTEAFFGQGTRLTVV.

The genes are TRBV6-5 and TRBJ2-7; the match to TRBD1 covers 7 bases. The CDR3 has 13 amino acids. V gave up 4 bases and J gave up 3 bases; unmatched junction bases: 3. Germline values: CDR1 MNHEY, CDR2 SVGAGI. The CDR3 protein is CASSSGQLYEQYF. CDR3 nucleotides: TGTGCCAGCAGTTCGGGACAGCTCTACGAGCAGTACTTC.

This clone was counted a single time. This chain uses TRBV4-3 with TRBJ2-7; TRBD2 is a possible D gene (5 bases). Germline V gene lookup returns CDR1 LGHNA and CDR2 YSLEER. The CDR3 spans 14 residues. Trimming shortened V by 0 bases and J by 5 bases, and 11 bases separated the two germline ends. CDR3 sequence reads: CASSQEEGPHEQYF. The CDR3 coding sequence is TGCGCCAGCAGCCAAGAAGAGGGTCCCCACGAGCAGTACTTC.

The chain combines TRBV14 with TRBJ2-5; maybe TRBD1 (5 bases). The length of the CDR3 is 14 residues. V lost 1 base, J lost 5 bases, and 11 bases lay in between. From germline, CDR1 is SGHDN and CDR2 FVKESK. As DNA, the CDR3 is TGTGCCAGCAGCCAAGTTCCCAGGGTGGAGACCCAGTACTTC. This encodes CASSQVPRVETQYF.

J is TRBJ2-7 and V is TRBV6-5; D remains ambiguous. Germline values: CDR1 MNHEY, CDR2 SVGAGI. The V end was cut by 7 bases, the J end by 1 base, with 8 bases between. This CDR3 region has 12 residues. The CDR3 sequence: CASISASYEQYF. The CDR3 region has the DNA TGTGCCAGCATCAGCGCTTCCTACGAGCAGTACTTC.

V gene TRBV6-4 combines with J gene TRBJ2-2, with D uncertain. The germline CDR1 and CDR2 sequences are MRHNA and SNTAGT. With 2 bases removed from V and 3 bases from J, the gap between germline ends came to 4 bases. This CDR3 is built from 13 residues. CDR3 sequence: CASSDSDTGELFF. In DNA form, the CDR3 reads TGTGCCAGCAGTGACAGCGACACCGGGGAGCTGTTTTTT.

Note on this clone: A junction end diverges from the germline sequence, so it may reflect a read error. The V and J genes are TRBV4-2 and TRBJ1-2, with TRBD1 identical over 7 bases. Germline CDR1 reads LGHNA; CDR2 reads YNFKEQ. The CDR3 is 19 residues long. CDR3 protein: CVSSQGYRGQELAFYGYTF. The CDR3 DNA sequence: TGTGTCAGCAGCCAAGGCTACAGGGGCCAAGAGCTGGCCTTCTATGGCTACACCTTC.

The chain is built from TRBV7-9 and TRBJ2-7; D uncertain. Trimming shortened V by 3 bases and J by 0 bases, and 9 bases separated the two germline ends. Germline V gives CDR1 SEHNR, CDR2 FQNEAQ (reference sequence). The CDR3 is 14 amino acids. The CDR3 nucleotides read TGTGCCAGCAGCTTCCGCGGTAGCTCCTACGAGCAGTACTTC. Its protein product is CASSFRGSSYEQYF. Full variable domain (remainder filled in from reference TRBV7-9 and TRBJ2-7): DTGVSQNPRHKITKRGQNVTFRCDPISEHNRLYWYRQTLGQGPEFLTYFQNEAQLEKSRLLSDRFSAERPKGSFSTLEIQRTEQGDSAMYLCASSFRGSSYEQYFGPGTRLTVT.

The rearrangement links TRBV10-3 to TRBJ1-3; D is undetermined. From germline, CDR1 is ENHRY and CDR2 SYGVKD. The CDR3 is made up of 16 amino acids. The ends were cut back, 3 bases at V and 3 bases at J, with 15 bases in the middle. CDR3 sequence (DNA): TGTGCCATCAGTGAAAGAACATCCAGTCTTGGAAACACCATATATTTT. Translating gives CAISERTSSLGNTIYF.

This chain uses TRBV9 with TRBJ2-5, with 8 bases that match TRBD2. V shed 4 bases, J shed 3 bases, and the junction held 5 bases outside the gene matches. CDR3 length: 14 amino acids. CDR1 is SGDLS, CDR2 YYNGEE, per germline. Written as DNA, the CDR3 is TGTGCCAGCAGCCCCCGACTAGCGAAAGAGACCCAGTACTTC. It is translated as CASSPRLAKETQYF.

A single count supports this clone. The V call is TRBV5-6, the J call TRBJ1-1; D gene unclear. The CDR3 spans 13 residues. Germline V gene data show CDR1 as SGHDT and CDR2 as YYEEEE. The V gene lost 3 bases and the J gene lost 0 bases, with 6 bases spanning the gap. This CDR3 is CASSSDMNTEAFF. The CDR3 region has the DNA TGTGCCAGCAGCTCCGACATGAACACTGAAGCTTTCTTT.

This clone was recorded only once. The chain links TRBV6-5 to TRBJ1-2; a possible D gene is TRBD1 (5 bases). V lost 6 bases, J lost 3 bases, and 11 bases lay in between. This CDR3 comprises 13 residues. Per the germline V gene, CDR1 is MNHEY and CDR2 is SVGAGI. This chain's CDR3 is CASRTEAHYGYTF. DNA of the CDR3: TGTGCCAGCAGGACAGAGGCGCACTATGGCTACACCTTC.

The chain couples TRBV7-6 to TRBJ2-3, with TRBD1 identical over 8 bases. The CDR3 covers 14 residues. Per germline, CDR1 SGHVS and CDR2 FNYEAQ. Trimming took 5 bases from V and 2 from J; bases not matched to a gene: 3. CDR3 sequence (DNA): TGTGCCAGCAGCCGGACAGGGCCCACAGATACGCAGTATTTT. Amino acids: CASSRTGPTDTQYF.

This clone was detected once. The chain combines TRBV9 with TRBJ2-3, with D perhaps matching TRBD1 (6 bases). Germline V gene data show CDR1 as SGDLS and CDR2 as YYNGEE. This CDR3 is built from 16 residues. V was trimmed by 4 bases and J by 4 bases, leaving 19 bases between them. The DNA for the CDR3 is TGTGCCAGCAGCCCAAGTGGGGGCAGCGTAGCAGATACGCAGTATTTT. This gives the protein CASSPSGGSVADTQYF.

The rearrangement joins TRBV6-5 to TRBJ2-2, with D uncertain. The CDR3 contains 12 residues. The germline V gene has CDR1 MNHEY and CDR2 SVGAGI. The germline V and J ends were trimmed by 5 bases and 5 bases, with 6 bases remaining between them. The CDR3 nucleotides read TGTGCCAGCAGTCCCAGTACCGGGGAGCTGTTTTTT. It translates to CASSPSTGELFF.

The rearrangement links TRBV19 to TRBJ1-4; the D is unclear. V lost 9 bases and J 3 bases, leaving 11 bases between the germline ends. Germline CDR1 LNHDA, CDR2 SQIVND (reference sequence). The CDR3 totals 13 residues. DNA for the CDR3: TGTGCCAGCATGGAGCTTCCTAATGAAAAACTGTTTTTT. As protein: CASMELPNEKLFF.

This chain joins TRBV6-5 and TRBJ2-2; D unclear. V was pared by 5 bases and J by 5 bases, with 3 bases between. The length of the CDR3 is 11 residues. In germline, CDR1 is MNHEY, CDR2 SVGAGI. CDR3 DNA sequence: TGTGCCAGCAGTACTACCGGGGAGCTGTTTTTT. This codes for CASSTTGELFF.

The chain uses TRBV4-2 and TRBJ2-2; 8 nucleotides align to TRBD2. This CDR3 comprises 15 residues. The V gene's germline CDR1 is LGHNA and CDR2 YNFKEQ. Unmatched junction bases numbered 6, after V lost 3 bases and J lost 6 bases. The CDR3 here is CASSQRTSLSGELFF. The CDR3 DNA reads TGTGCCAGCAGCCAGAGGACTAGCCTTTCCGGGGAGCTGTTTTTT.

V gene TRBV28 combines with J gene TRBJ1-1; the D gene is possibly TRBD1 (5 bases). CDR3 length equals 12 residues. Trimming pared 5 bases from V and 7 bases from J, leaving 11 bases between. The germline V gene encodes CDR1 MDHEN and CDR2 SYDVKM. CDR3 sequence reads: CASSRGTREAFF. Here the CDR3 DNA reads TGTGCCAGCAGTCGGGGGACGCGTGAAGCTTTCTTT.

The gene calls are TRBV28 and TRBJ2-7, with TRBD1 matching over 8 bases. The J segment lost 5 bases and the V segment lost 4 bases, leaving 16 bases of the junction unmatched. Germline CDR1 MDHEN, CDR2 SYDVKM. The CDR3 sequence is 17 residues long. The CDR3 nucleotides are TGTGCCAGCAGTTCCTTCCGAAGAGGACAGGGCCGCGACGAGCAGTACTTC. It yields the protein CASSSFRRGQGRDEQYF.

This chain links TRBV7-9 with TRBJ1-1, with TRBD1 matching over 7 bases. Trimming removed 1 base from V and 12 bases from J; junction bases left unmatched: 5. CDR1 is SEHNR, CDR2 FQNEAQ, per germline (reference sequence). CDR3 length: 12 residues. CDR3 residues: CASSLETGWTFF. The CDR3, as DNA: TGTGCCAGCAGCTTAGAGACAGGGTGGACTTTCTTT.

The chain has TRBV4-3 and TRBJ1-1; the D is unclear. The germline gives CDR1 LGHNA, CDR2 YSLEER. V was clipped by 0 bases and J by 10 bases, with 18 bases between them. This CDR3 has 15 residues. CDR3 in DNA: TGCGCCAGCAGCCAAGAATCCCGGGGAGAGGGTAGAGCTTTCTTT. It specifies CASSQESRGEGRAFF.

V gene TRBV13 combines with J gene TRBJ2-1; D ambiguous. This CDR3 contains 14 residues. CDR1 and CDR2 (germline): PRHDT, FYEKMQ (reference sequence). The V and J ends lost 3 bases and 4 bases respectively, with 10 bases between them. The CDR3 region is CASSLVGRYNEQFF. CDR3 nucleotide sequence: TGTGCCAGCAGCTTGGTTGGCAGGTACAATGAGCAGTTCTTC.

The genes are TRBV9 and TRBJ1-1; D gene ambiguous. The CDR3 has 13 residues. CDR1 is SGDLS and CDR2 is YYNGEE in the germline V gene. V gave up 0 bases and J gave up 7 bases, with 10 bases separating them. The CDR3 protein is CASSVGIGYEAFF. DNA of the CDR3: TGTGCCAGCAGCGTAGGCATCGGGTATGAAGCTTTCTTT.

The rearrangement uses TRBV10-3 and TRBJ1-1, with D tentatively TRBD1 (5 bases). In germline, CDR1 is ENHRY, CDR2 SYGVKD. Between the trimmed V and J ends, which lost 10 bases and 11 bases, there was a span of 23 bases. The CDR3 spans 13 residues. The CDR3 loop is CATRGDGSGMAFF. CDR3 sequence (DNA): TGTGCCACGCGGGGGGACGGGTCAGGAATGGCTTTCTTT.